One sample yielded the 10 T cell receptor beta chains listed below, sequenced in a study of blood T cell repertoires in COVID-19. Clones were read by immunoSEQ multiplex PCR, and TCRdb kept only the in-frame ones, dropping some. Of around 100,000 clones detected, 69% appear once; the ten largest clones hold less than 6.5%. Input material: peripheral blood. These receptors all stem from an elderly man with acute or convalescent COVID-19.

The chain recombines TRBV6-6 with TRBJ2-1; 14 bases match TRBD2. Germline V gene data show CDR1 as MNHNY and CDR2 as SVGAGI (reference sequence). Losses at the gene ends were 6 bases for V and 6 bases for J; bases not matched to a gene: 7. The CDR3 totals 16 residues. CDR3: CASRGLAGDRFNEQFF. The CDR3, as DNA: TGTGCCAGCAGGGGACTAGCGGGAGACCGGTTCAATGAGCAGTTCTTC.

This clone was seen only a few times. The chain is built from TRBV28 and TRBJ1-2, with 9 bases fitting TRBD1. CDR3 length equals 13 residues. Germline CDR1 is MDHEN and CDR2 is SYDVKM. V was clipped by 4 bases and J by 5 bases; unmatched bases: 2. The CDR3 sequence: CASSWGQGYGYTF. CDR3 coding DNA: TGTGCCAGCAGTTGGGGACAGGGATATGGCTACACCTTC.

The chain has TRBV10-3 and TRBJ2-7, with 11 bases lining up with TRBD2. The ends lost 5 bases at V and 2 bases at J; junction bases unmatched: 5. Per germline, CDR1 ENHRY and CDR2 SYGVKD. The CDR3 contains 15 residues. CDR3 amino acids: CAISTPSGGTYEQYF. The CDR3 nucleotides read TGTGCCATCAGTACCCCTAGCGGGGGGACCTACGAGCAGTACTTC.

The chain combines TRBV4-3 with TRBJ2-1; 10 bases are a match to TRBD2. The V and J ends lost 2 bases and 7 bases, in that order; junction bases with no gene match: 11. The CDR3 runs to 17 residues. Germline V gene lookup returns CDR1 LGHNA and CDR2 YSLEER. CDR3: CASSQRAGGPVGNEQFF. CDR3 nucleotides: TGCGCCAGCAGCCAACGAGCGGGAGGGCCAGTTGGAAATGAGCAGTTCTTC.

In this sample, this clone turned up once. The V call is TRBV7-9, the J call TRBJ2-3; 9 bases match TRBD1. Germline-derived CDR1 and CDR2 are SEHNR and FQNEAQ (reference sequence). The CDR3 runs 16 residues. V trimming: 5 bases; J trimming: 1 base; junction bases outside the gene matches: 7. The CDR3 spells CASSPRTGAGTDTQYF. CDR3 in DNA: TGTGCCAGCAGCCCGCGGACAGGGGCCGGCACAGATACGCAGTATTTT.

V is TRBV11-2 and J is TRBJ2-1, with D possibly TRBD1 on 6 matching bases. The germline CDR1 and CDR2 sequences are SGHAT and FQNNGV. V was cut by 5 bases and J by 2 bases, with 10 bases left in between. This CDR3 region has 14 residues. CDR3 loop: CASSERTAYNEQFF. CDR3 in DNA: TGTGCCAGCAGCGAAAGGACAGCCTACAATGAGCAGTTCTTC. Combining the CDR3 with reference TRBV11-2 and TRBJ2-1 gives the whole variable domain EAGVAQSPRYKIIEKRQSVAFWCNPISGHATLYWYQQILGQGPKLLIQFQNNGVVDDSQLPKDRFSAERLKGVDSTLKIQPAKLEDSAVYLCASSERTAYNEQFFGPGTRLTVL.

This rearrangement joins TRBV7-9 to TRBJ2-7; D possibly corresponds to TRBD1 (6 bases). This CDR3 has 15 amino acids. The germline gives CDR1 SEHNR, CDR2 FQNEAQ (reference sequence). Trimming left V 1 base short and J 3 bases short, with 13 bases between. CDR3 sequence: CASSLVAQGNYEQYF. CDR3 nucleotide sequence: TGTGCCAGCAGCTTAGTGGCACAGGGAAACTACGAGCAGTACTTC. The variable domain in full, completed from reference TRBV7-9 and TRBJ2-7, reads DTGVSQNPRHKITKRGQNVTFRCDPISEHNRLYWYRQTLGQGPEFLTYFQNEAQLEKSRLLSDRFSAERPKGSFSTLEIQRTEQGDSAMYLCASSLVAQGNYEQYFGPGTRLTVT.

The CDR3 loop is CASSINSGSYEQYF. For the CDR3, the DNA is TGTGCCAGTAGTATCAATAGCGGGAGCTACGAGCAGTACTTC. The chain employs TRBV19 and TRBJ2-7; 9 nucleotides line up with TRBD2. The J segment lost 3 bases and the V segment lost 3 bases, leaving 3 bases of the junction unmatched. Germline V gene data show CDR1 as LNHDA and CDR2 as SQIVND (reference sequence). This CDR3 has 14 amino acids.

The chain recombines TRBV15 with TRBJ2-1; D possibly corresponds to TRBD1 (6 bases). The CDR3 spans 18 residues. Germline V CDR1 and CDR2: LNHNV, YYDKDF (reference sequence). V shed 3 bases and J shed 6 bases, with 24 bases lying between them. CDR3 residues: CATSRGHQQALRRNEQFF. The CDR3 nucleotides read TGTGCCACCAGCAGGGGACACCAACAGGCACTCCGACGCAATGAGCAGTTCTTC. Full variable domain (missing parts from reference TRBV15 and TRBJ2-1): DAMVIQNPRYQVTQFGKPVTLSCSQTLNHNVMYWYQQKSSQAPKLLFHYYDKDFNNEADTPDNFQSRRPNTSFCFLDIRSPGLGDTAMYLCATSRGHQQALRRNEQFFGPGTRLTVL.

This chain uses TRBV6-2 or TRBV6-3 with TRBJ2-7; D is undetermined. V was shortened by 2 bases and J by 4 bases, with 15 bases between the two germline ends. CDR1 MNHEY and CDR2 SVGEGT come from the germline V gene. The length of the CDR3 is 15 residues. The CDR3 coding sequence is TGTGCCAGCAGTTACCCCCCGAGGTCCACTTACGAGCAGTACTTC. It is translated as CASSYPPRSTYEQYF.